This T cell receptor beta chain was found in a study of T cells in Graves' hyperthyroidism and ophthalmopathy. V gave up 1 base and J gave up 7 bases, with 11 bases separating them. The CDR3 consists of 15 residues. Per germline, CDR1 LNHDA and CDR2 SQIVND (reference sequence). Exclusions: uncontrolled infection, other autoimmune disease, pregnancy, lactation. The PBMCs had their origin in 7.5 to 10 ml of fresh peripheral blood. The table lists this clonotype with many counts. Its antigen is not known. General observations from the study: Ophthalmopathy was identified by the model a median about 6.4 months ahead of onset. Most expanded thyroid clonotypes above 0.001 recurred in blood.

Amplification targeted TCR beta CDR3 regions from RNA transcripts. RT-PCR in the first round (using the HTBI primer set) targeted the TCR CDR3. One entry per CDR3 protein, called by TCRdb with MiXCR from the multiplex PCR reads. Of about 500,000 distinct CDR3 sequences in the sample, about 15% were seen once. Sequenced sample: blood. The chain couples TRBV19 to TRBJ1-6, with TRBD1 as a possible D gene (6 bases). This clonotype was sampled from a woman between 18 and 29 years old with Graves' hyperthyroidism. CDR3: CASSIVNRANSPLHF. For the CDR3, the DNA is TGTGCCAGTAGTATAGTGAACAGGGCGAATTCACCCCTCCACTTT.